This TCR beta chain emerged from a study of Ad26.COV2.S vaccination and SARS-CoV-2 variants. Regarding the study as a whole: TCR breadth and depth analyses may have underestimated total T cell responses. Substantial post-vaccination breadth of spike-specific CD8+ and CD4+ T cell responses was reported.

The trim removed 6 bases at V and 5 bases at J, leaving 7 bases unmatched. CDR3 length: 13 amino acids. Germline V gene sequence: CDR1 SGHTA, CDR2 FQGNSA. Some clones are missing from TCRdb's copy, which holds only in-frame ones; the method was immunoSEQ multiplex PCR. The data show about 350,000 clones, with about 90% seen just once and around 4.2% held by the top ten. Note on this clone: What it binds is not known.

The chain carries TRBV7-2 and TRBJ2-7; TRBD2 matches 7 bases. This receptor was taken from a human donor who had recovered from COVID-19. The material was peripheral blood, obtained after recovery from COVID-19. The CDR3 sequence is CASRSGTTNEQYF. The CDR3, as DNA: TGTGCCAGCAGGAGCGGGACTACCAACGAGCAGTACTTC.